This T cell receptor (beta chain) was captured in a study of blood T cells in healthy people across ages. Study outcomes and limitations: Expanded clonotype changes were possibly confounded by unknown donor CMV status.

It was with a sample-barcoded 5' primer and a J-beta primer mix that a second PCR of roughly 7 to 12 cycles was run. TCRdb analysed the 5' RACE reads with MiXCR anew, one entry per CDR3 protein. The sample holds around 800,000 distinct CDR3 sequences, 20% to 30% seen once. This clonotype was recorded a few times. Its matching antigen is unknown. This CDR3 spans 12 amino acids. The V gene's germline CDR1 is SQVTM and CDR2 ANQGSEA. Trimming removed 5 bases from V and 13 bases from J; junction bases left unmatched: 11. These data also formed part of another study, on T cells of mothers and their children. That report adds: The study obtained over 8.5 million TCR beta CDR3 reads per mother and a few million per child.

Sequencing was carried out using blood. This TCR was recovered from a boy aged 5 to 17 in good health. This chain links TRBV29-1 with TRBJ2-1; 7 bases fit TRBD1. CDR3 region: CSVMPGQTLQFF. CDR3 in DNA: TGCAGCGTTATGCCGGGACAGACACTCCAGTTCTTC.